Presented here are 5 T cell receptor beta chains from one specimen sequenced in a study of shared T cell receptors in the human thymus. Only in-frame clones appear in the TCRdb table, and some are missing; sequencing was by immunoSEQ multiplex PCR. The table includes almost 550,000 clones, about 80% detected once. These records were also assigned to another study, of human thymus T cells.

The specimen was thymocytes. These receptors were taken from a boy under three years old with a congenital heart defect.

The J gene is TRBJ1-2, the V gene TRBV7-9; TRBD1 matches 9 bases. The CDR3 spans 16 residues. The germline V gene encodes CDR1 SEHNR and CDR2 FQNEAQ (reference sequence). Germline trimming cut 1 base from V and 5 bases from J; bases unmatched to any gene: 8. The CDR3 region has the DNA TGTGCCAGCAGCTTAGGAGGGACAGGGTTCCAATATGGCTACACCTTC. Protein: CASSLGGTGFQYGYTF.

The genes are TRBV6-6 and TRBJ1-5, with 11 bases matching TRBD1. Germline V gene lookup returns CDR1 MNHNY and CDR2 SVGAGI (reference sequence). V lost 6 bases to trimming and J lost 7 bases; unmatched junction nucleotides: 11. This CDR3 has 16 residues. CDR3 bases: TGTGCCAGCAGCCAAGGACAGGGGGCGCCTTCCCAGCCCCAGCATTTT. Its protein product is CASSQGQGAPSQPQHF.

The chain links TRBV6-5 to TRBJ2-5; D possibly corresponds to TRBD1 (5 bases). CDR3 size: 16 residues. CDR1 and CDR2 from the germline V gene are MNHEY and SVGAGI. V was trimmed by 0 bases and J by 3 bases, leaving 14 bases between them. Here the CDR3 DNA reads TGTGCCAGCAGTTACTCGATGAAAGGGGTAGAAGAGACCCAGTACTTC. It is translated as CASSYSMKGVEETQYF.

This clone is a singleton in its sample. V usage is TRBV7-8 and J usage is TRBJ2-7; D remains ambiguous. This CDR3 contains 19 residues. Germline CDR1 reads SGHVS; CDR2 reads FQNEAQ. V was trimmed by 5 bases and J by 6 bases, leaving 32 bases between them. The CDR3 loop is CASSRSTRRGTSTSSEQYF. CDR3 sequence (DNA): TGTGCCAGCAGCAGGTCGACGAGGCGCGGAACGTCTACTTCCAGCGAGCAGTACTTC.

The chain has TRBV5-4 and TRBJ1-4; D gene uncertain. V was shortened by 1 base and J by 2 bases, with 3 bases between the two germline ends. The length of the CDR3 is 13 residues. Germline CDR1 reads SGHNT; CDR2 reads YYREEE (reference sequence). The DNA of the CDR3 is TGTGCCAGCAGCTTGCGGACTAATGAAAAACTGTTTTTT. The encoded protein is CASSLRTNEKLFF.